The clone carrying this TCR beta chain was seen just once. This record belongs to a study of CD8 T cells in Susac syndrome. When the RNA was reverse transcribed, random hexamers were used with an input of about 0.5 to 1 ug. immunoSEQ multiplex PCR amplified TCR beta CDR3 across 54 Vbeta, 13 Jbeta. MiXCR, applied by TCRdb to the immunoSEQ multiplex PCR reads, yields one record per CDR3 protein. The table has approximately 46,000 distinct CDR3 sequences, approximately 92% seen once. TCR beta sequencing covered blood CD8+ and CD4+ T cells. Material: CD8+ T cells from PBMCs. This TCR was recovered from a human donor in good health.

The CDR3, as DNA: TGTGCCAGCAGCCAAGATAGGACAGGGAACACTGAAGCTTTCTTT. Amino acids: CASSQDRTGNTEAFF. The chain employs TRBV4-2 and TRBJ1-1; 7 bases fit TRBD1. This CDR3 comprises 15 residues. V lost 0 bases to trimming and J lost 1 base; unmatched junction nucleotides: 2. Germline loops: CDR1 LGHNA, CDR2 YNFKEQ.